This T cell receptor (beta chain) was recovered during a study of regulatory T cells in long-lasting Graves disease. Arm-PCR of CDR3 regions and iRepertoire HTBI primers were the basis on which TCR beta libraries were built. MiXCR, run by TCRdb on the multiplex PCR reads, gives a single entry per CDR3 protein. In the table there are hundreds of thousands of distinct CDR3 sequences, roughly 13% of which are singletons. On this clonotype: A read error may be the cause here, since a much bigger clone is one base away.

The CDR3 contains 14 residues. Germline assignment: CDR1 MDHEN and CDR2 SYDVKM. Sample time point: newly diagnosed GD, antithyroid drugs for less than 3 months. Making the TCR library involved RNA that had been extracted from PBMCs. These data were also reused for a study on T cells in Graves' hyperthyroidism and ophthalmopathy.

The chain is built from TRBV28 and TRBJ1-5; D unresolved. This receptor was taken from a man aged 30-40 years with Graves disease. The sequencing used peripheral blood mononuclear cells (PBMCs), collected at new diagnosis, from a patient treated with antithyroid drugs. As DNA, the CDR3 is TGTGCCAGCAGTTTTCGGGCCCTCAATCAGCCCCGGCATTTT. Protein product: CASSFRALNQPRHF.